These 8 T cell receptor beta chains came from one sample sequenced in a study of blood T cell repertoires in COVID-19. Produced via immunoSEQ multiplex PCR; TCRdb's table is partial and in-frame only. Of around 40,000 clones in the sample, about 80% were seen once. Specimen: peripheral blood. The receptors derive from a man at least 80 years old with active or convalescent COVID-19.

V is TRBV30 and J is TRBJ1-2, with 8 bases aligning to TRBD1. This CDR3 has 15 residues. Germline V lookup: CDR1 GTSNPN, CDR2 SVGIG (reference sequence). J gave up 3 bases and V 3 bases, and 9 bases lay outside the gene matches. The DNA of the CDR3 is TGTGCCTGGAGGGTAACAGGGGGGGCCTACTATGGCTACACCTTC. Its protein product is CAWRVTGGAYYGYTF.

In DNA form, the CDR3 reads TGTGCCAGCAGTTCCCCCCCGGGTAACACCATATATTTT. As protein: CASSSPPGNTIYF. The chain has TRBV27 and TRBJ1-3; D is uncertain. CDR1 and CDR2 from the germline V gene are MNHEY and SMNVEV (reference sequence). The CDR3 is made up of 13 amino acids. V was clipped by 4 bases and J by 7 bases, with 11 bases between them.

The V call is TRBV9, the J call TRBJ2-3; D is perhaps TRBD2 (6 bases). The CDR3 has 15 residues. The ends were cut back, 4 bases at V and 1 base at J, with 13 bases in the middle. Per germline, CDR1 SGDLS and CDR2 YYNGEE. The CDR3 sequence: CASSPFGRGTDTQYF. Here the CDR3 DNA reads TGTGCCAGCAGCCCCTTCGGGAGAGGCACAGATACGCAGTATTTT.

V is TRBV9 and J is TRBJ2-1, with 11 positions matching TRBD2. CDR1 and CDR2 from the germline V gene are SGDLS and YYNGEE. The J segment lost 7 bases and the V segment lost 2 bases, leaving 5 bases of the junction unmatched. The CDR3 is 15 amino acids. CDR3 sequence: CASSVSGGARNEQFF. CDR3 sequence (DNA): TGTGCCAGCAGCGTTAGCGGGGGGGCCAGAAATGAGCAGTTCTTC. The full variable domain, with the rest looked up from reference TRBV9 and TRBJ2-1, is DSGVTQTPKHLITATGQRVTLRCSPRSGDLSVYWYQQSLDQGLQFLIQYYNGEERAKGNILERFSAQQFPDLHSELNLSSLELGDSALYFCASSVSGGARNEQFFGPGTRLTVL.

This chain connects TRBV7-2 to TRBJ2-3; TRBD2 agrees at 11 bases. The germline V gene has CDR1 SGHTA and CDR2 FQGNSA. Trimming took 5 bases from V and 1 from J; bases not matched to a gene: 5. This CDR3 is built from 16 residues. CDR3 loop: CASSTGLAGGTDTQYF. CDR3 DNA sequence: TGTGCCAGCAGCACCGGACTAGCGGGTGGCACAGATACGCAGTATTTT.

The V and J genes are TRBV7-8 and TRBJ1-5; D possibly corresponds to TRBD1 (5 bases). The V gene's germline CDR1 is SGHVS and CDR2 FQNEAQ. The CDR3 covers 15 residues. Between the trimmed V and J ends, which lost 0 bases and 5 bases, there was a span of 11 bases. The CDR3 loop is CASSLAYRLDQPQHF. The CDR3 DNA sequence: TGTGCCAGCAGCTTAGCCTACAGGCTTGATCAGCCCCAGCATTTT.

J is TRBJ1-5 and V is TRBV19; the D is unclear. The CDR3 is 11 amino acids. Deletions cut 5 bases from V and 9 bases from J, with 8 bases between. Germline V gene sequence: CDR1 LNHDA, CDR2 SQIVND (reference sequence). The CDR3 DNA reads TGTGCCAGTAGTCCCGGCGGGCCCCAGCATTTT. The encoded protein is CASSPGGPQHF.

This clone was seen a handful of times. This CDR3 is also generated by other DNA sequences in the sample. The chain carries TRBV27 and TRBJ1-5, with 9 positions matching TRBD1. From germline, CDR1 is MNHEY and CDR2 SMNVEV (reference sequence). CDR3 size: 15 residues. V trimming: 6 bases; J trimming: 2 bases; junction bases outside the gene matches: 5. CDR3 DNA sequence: TGTGCCAGCAGCTCGGGACAGGGAGGCAATCAGCCCCAGCATTTT. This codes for CASSSGQGGNQPQHF.